What follows are 7 T cell receptor beta chains derived from one specimen sequenced in a study of response to subunit inactivated influenza vaccine (dated by TCRdb to 2016 to 2018). Library preparation employed RT-PCR. TCRdb lists the instrument as Illumina HiSeq 2500. TCRdb redid the processing of the public reads, applying fastp at Q25 and MiXCR, and retained in-frame beta chains. Every CDR3 protein is listed once, alongside the most common genes and DNA of its rows. A total of 650,000 to 700,000 distinct CDR3 sequences appear in this sample, approximately 14% of them only once. The ten largest clones represent more than 9% of the sample. Sequences were derived from PBMCs from blood, sampled roughly 13 days after vaccination. The receptors here all came from a man aged 45-65 years who received an inactivated influenza vaccine. Donor details come from another sample of the same person, matched by shared clones.

The chain joins TRBV12-3 or TRBV12-4 to TRBJ2-7; D may be TRBD1 or TRBD2 (6 bases each). V lost 3 bases and J 1 base, leaving 16 bases between the germline ends. The length of the CDR3 is 16 residues. CDR3 residues: CASSLGGSEGSYEQYF. As DNA, the CDR3 is TGTGCCAGCAGTTTGGGGGGCTCCGAGGGATCCTACGAGCAGTACTTC.

This clonotype appeared a few times. V is TRBV4-3 and J is TRBJ1-5, with D maybe TRBD1 (5 bases). CDR1 LGHNA and CDR2 YSLEER come from the germline V gene. CDR3 size: 17 residues. V was cut by 0 bases and J by 1 base, with 13 bases left in between. CDR3 loop: CASSQDYGDFSNQPQHF. The DNA of the CDR3 is TGCGCCAGCAGCCAAGATTATGGGGACTTCAGCAATCAGCCCCAGCATTTT.

J is TRBJ1-5 and V is TRBV11-2; D uncertain. CDR1 and CDR2 (germline): SGHAT, FQNNGV. The CDR3 is 13 residues long. V was cut by 0 bases and J by 7 bases, with 7 bases left in between. The CDR3 loop reads CASSLDPLQPQHF. DNA for the CDR3: TGTGCCAGCAGCTTAGATCCCCTCCAGCCCCAGCATTTT.

This clonotype was seen a handful of times. The rearrangement links TRBV12-3 or TRBV12-4 to TRBJ2-5; 12 bases match TRBD1. The CDR3 sequence is 15 residues long. V trimming: 5 bases; J trimming: 5 bases; junction bases outside the gene matches: 6. The chain's CDR3 is CASSPRDRGHETQYF. The CDR3 region has the DNA TGTGCCAGCAGTCCGCGGGACAGGGGGCACGAGACCCAGTACTTC.

This clonotype has more than one count but fewer than ten. The rearrangement links TRBV7-9 to TRBJ2-4, with 7 bases lining up with TRBD1. Germline V gives CDR1 SEHNR, CDR2 FQNEAQ (reference sequence). The CDR3 has 15 amino acids. V was clipped by 3 bases and J by 0 bases; unmatched bases: 2. The CDR3 here is CASSLGQIAKNIQYF. For the CDR3, the DNA is TGTGCCAGCAGCTTGGGACAGATAGCCAAAAACATTCAGTACTTC.

V is TRBV20-1 and J is TRBJ1-4, with D possibly being TRBD1 (5 bases). V gave up 7 bases and J gave up 4 bases, with 10 bases separating them. Germline CDR1 is DFQATT and CDR2 is SNEGSKA (reference sequence). This CDR3 is 12 amino acids long. In DNA form, the CDR3 reads TGCAGTGGGCAGGGCATTAATGAAAAACTGTTTTTT. Its translation: CSGQGINEKLFF.

The table lists this clonotype with a few counts. This rearrangement joins TRBV4-2 to TRBJ2-7; D might be TRBD1 or TRBD2, each matching 6 bases. CDR3 length: 15 residues. The germline gives CDR1 LGHNA, CDR2 YNFKEQ. V gave up 0 bases and J gave up 3 bases, with 12 bases separating them. The CDR3 sequence is CASSQDLGGFYEQYF. CDR3 nucleotides: TGTGCCAGCAGCCAAGACTTGGGGGGCTTCTACGAGCAGTACTTC.